This T cell receptor beta chain is from a study of OX40 agonist ivuxolimab in advanced cancers. The germline V gene has CDR1 MNHNS and CDR2 SASEGT. The length of the CDR3 is 12 residues. The ends lost 8 bases at V and 5 bases at J; junction bases unmatched: 4. Sequencing was performed with immunoSEQ multiplex PCR; in TCRdb, only in-frame clones are kept and a portion is missing. The repertoire holds about 67,000 clones, with around 84% as singletons. This material consisted of CD4+ or CD8+ T cells sorted from blood, taken in a trial of the OX40 agonist ivuxolimab. This TCR derives from an adult with an advanced solid tumor such as melanoma, head and neck, liver or kidney cancer. The V and J genes are TRBV6-1 and TRBJ2-5, with 8 bases that match TRBD2. The CDR3 coding sequence is TGTGCCAGCTCGTCTAGCGGGGAGACCCAGTACTTC. Protein sequence: CASSSSGETQYF.